A selection of T cell receptor beta chains follows, all from one sample in a study of cytomegalovirus exposure and HLA in healthy donors. Libraries were prepared by immunoSEQ multiplex PCR; TCRdb keeps only in-frame clonotypes and omits some of them. Of around 85,000 clones listed, around 80% were seen once; the top ten hold 1.1%. The specimen was PBMCs. The receptor set was obtained from a male donor in good health and CMV-seronegative. CDR3s include the opening cysteine and the closing phenylalanine or tryptophan. Each record gives: V gene, J gene, CDR3 protein.

TRBV6-6	TRBJ2-7	CASQESLSEQYF
TRBV2	TRBJ2-3	CASSSTSEEADTHYF
TRBV10-2	TRBJ1-1	CASSSRDRGNTEAFF
TRBV2	TRBJ1-6	CASLPGHDNSPLHF
TRBV6-6	TRBJ2-7	CASSYSGQGSQYEQYF
TRBV18	TRBJ1-4	CASSPSAGNEKLFF
TRBV7-6	TRBJ1-1	CASSTLRAGANTEAFF
TRBV5-1	TRBJ1-1	CASSLAGHMNTEAFF
TRBV7-6	TRBJ2-5	CASSLASPGEETQYF
TRBV5-1	TRBJ1-4	CASSTWTGQTNEKLFF
TRBV27	TRBJ1-1	CASSSNAQGFDTEAFF